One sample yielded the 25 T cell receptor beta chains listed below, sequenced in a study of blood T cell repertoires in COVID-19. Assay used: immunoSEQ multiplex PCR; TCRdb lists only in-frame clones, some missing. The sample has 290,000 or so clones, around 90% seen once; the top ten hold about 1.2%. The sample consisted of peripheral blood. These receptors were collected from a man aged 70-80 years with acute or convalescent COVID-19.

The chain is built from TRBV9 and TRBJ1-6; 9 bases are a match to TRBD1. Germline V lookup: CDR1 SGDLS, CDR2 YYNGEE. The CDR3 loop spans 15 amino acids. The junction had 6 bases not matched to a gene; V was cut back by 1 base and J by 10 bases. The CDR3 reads CASSVRGQGDSPLHF. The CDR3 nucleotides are TGTGCCAGCAGCGTAAGGGGACAGGGAGACTCACCCCTCCACTTT.

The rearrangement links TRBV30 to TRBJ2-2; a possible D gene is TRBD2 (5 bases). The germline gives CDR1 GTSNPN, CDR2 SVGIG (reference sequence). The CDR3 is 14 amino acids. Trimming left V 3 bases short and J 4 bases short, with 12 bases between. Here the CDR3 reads CAWSRLAVTGELFF. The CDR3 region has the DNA TGTGCCTGGAGCCGGCTAGCCGTCACCGGGGAGCTGTTTTTT. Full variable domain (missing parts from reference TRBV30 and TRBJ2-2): SQTIHQWPATLVQPVGSPLSLECTVEGTSNPNLYWYRQAAGRGLQLLFYSVGIGQISSEVPQNLSASRPQDRQFILSSKKLLLSDSGFYLCAWSRLAVTGELFFGEGSRLTVL.

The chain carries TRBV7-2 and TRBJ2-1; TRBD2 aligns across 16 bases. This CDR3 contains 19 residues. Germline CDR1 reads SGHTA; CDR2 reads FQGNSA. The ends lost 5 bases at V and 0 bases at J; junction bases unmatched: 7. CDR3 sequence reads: CASSHPGLAGGSSYNEQFF. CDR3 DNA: TGTGCCAGCAGCCACCCGGGACTAGCGGGGGGGAGCTCCTACAATGAGCAGTTCTTC.

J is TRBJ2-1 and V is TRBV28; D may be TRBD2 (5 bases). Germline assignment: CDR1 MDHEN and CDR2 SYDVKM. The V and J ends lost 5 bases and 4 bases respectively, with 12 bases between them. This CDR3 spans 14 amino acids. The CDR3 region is CASSPTQRYNEQFF. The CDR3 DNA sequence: TGTGCCAGCAGTCCCACCCAGCGGTACAATGAGCAGTTCTTC. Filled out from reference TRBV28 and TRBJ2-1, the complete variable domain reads DVKVTQSSRYLVKRTGEKVFLECVQDMDHENMFWYRQDPGLGLRLIYFSYDVKMKEKGDIPEGYSVSREKKERFSLILESASTNQTSMYLCASSPTQRYNEQFFGPGTRLTVL.

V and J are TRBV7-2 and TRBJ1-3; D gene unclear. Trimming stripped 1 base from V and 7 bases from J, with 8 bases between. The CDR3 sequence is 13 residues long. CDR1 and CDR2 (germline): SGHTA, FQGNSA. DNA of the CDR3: TGTGCCAGCAGCTTAGATTTTGCGAACACCATATATTTT. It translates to CASSLDFANTIYF. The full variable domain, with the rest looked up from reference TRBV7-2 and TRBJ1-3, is GAGVSQSPSNKVTEKGKDVELRCDPISGHTALYWYRQSLGQGLEFLIYFQGNSAPDKSGLPSDRFSAERTGGSVSTLTIQRTQQEDSAVYLCASSLDFANTIYFGEGSWLTVV.

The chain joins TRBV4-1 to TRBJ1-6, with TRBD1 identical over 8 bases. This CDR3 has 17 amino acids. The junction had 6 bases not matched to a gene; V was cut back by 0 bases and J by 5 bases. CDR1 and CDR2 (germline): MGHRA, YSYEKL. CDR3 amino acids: CASSQDWQGADNSPLHF. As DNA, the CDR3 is TGCGCCAGCAGCCAAGATTGGCAGGGGGCGGATAATTCACCCCTCCACTTT.

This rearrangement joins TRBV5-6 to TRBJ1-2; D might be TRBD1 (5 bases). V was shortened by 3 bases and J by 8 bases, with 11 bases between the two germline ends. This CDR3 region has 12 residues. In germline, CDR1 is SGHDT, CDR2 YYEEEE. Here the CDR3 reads CASSSGVRGYTF. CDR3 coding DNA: TGTGCCAGCAGCTCGGGGGTCCGGGGCTACACCTTC.

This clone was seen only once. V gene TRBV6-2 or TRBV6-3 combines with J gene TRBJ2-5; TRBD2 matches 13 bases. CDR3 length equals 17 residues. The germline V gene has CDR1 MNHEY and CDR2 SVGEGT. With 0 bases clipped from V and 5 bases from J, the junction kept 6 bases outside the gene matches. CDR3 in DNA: TGTGCCAGCAGTTACTCGAAACTAGCGGGGGGGCTGGAGACCCAGTACTTC. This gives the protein CASSYSKLAGGLETQYF.

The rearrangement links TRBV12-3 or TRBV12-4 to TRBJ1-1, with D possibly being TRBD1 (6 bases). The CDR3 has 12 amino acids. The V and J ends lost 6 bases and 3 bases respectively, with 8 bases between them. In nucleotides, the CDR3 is TGTGCCAGCAGACAGGGTTACACTGAAGCTTTCTTT. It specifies CASRQGYTEAFF.

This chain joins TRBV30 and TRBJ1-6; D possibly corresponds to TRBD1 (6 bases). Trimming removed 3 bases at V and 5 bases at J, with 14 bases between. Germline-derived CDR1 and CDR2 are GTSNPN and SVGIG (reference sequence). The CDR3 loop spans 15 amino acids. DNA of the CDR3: TGTGCCTGGAGGAGGGAAGGGGGGGATAATTCACCCCTCCACTTT. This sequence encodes CAWRREGGDNSPLHF.

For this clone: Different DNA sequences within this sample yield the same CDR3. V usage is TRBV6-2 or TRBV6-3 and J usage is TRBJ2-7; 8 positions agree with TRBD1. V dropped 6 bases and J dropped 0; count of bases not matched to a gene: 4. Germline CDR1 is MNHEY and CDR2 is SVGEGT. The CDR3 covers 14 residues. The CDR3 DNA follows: TGTGCCAGCAGCCTTACAGGGGGCTCCTACGAGCAGTACTTC. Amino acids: CASSLTGGSYEQYF.

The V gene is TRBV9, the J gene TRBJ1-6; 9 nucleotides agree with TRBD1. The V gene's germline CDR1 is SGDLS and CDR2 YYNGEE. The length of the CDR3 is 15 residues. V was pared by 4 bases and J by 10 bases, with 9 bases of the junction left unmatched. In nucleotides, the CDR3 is TGTGCCAGCAGCACCCAGACAGGGGGTGGGTCACCCCTCCACTTT. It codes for CASSTQTGGGSPLHF. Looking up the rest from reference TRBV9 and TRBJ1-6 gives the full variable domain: DSGVTQTPKHLITATGQRVTLRCSPRSGDLSVYWYQQSLDQGLQFLIQYYNGEERAKGNILERFSAQQFPDLHSELNLSSLELGDSALYFCASSTQTGGGSPLHFGNGTRLTVT.

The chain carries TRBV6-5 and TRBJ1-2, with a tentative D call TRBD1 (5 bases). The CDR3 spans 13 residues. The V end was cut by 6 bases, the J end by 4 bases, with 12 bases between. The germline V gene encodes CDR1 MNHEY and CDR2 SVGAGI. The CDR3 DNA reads TGTGCCAGCAGCCCCGCGGGGGTCTATGGCTACACCTTC. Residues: CASSPAGVYGYTF.

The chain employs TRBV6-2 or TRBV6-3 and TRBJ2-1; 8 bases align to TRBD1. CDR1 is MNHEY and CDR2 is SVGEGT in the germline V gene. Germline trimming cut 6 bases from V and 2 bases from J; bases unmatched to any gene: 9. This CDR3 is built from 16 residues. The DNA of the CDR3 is TGTGCCAGCAGCCTCACCGGGACAGGCGCCTACAATGAGCAGTTCTTC. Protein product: CASSLTGTGAYNEQFF.

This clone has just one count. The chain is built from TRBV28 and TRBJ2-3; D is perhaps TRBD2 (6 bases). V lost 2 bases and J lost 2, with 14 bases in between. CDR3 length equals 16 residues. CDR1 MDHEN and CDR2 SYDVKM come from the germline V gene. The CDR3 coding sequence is TGTGCCAGCAGTTTAGGGTCAGGGAGGCTCACAGATACGCAGTATTTT. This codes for CASSLGSGRLTDTQYF.

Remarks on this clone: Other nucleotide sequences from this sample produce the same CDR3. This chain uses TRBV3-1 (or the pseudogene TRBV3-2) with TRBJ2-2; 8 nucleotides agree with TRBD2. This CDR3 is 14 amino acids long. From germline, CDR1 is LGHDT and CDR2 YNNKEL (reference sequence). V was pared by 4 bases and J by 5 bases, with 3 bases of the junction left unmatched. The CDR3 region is CASSPSGSTGELFF. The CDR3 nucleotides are TGTGCCAGCAGCCCCAGCGGGAGTACCGGGGAGCTGTTTTTT.

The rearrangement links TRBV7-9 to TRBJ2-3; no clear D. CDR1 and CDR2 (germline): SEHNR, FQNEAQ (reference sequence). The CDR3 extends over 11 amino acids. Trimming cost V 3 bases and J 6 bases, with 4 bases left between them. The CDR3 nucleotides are TGTGCCAGCAGCTTTGAGGATACGCAGTATTTT. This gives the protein CASSFEDTQYF. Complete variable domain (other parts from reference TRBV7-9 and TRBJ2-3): DTGVSQNPRHKITKRGQNVTFRCDPISEHNRLYWYRQTLGQGPEFLTYFQNEAQLEKSRLLSDRFSAERPKGSFSTLEIQRTEQGDSAMYLCASSFEDTQYFGPGTRLTVL.

This chain's CDR3 is CSASIGNANTGELFF. In DNA form, the CDR3 reads TGCAGTGCTAGTATTGGCAACGCGAACACCGGGGAGCTGTTTTTT. The chain joins TRBV20-1 to TRBJ2-2; no firm D call. Germline assignment: CDR1 DFQATT and CDR2 SNEGSKA (reference sequence). V shed 3 bases and J shed 0 bases, with 11 bases lying between them. The length of the CDR3 is 15 residues.

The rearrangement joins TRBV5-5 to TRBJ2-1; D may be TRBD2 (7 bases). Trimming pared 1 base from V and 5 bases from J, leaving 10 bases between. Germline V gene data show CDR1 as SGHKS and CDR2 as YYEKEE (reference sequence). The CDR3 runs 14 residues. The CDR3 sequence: CASSLWGGNNEQFF. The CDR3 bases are TGTGCCAGCAGCTTGTGGGGGGGCAACAATGAGCAGTTCTTC.

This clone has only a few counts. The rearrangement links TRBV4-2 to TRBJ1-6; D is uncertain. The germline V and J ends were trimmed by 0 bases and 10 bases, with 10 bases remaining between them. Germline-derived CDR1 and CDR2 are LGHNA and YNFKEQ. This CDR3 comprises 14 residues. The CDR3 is CASSQDRIQSPLHF. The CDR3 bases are TGTGCCAGCAGCCAAGATCGCATACAATCACCCCTCCACTTT.

The CDR3 is CASSEKGGDGQPQHF. In DNA form, the CDR3 reads TGCGCCAGCAGTGAGAAGGGGGGGGATGGCCAGCCCCAGCATTTT. The rearrangement joins TRBV10-1 to TRBJ1-5; TRBD1 is a possible D gene (6 bases). Germline CDR1 is WNHNN and CDR2 is SYGVQD (reference sequence). V dropped 2 bases and J dropped 7 bases, with 15 bases sitting between them. CDR3 length: 15 residues.

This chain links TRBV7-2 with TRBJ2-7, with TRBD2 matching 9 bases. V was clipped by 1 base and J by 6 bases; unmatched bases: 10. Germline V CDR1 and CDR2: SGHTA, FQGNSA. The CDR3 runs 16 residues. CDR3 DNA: TGTGCCAGCAGCTTAGAGCAGACTAGCGGTCGGGGCGAGCAGTACTTC. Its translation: CASSLEQTSGRGEQYF.

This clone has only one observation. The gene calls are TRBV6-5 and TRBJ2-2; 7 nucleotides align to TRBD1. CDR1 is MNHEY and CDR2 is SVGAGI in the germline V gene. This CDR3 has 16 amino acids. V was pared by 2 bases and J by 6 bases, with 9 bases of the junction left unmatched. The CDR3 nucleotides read TGTGCCAGCAGTTACCCGGGACAGTCCAAGGCCGGGGAGCTGTTTTTT. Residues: CASSYPGQSKAGELFF.

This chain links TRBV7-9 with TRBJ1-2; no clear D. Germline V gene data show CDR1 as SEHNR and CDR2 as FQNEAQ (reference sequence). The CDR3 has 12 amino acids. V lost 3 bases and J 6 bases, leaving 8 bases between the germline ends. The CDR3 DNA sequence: TGTGCCAGCAGCTTTAGTACAGATGGCTACACCTTC. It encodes CASSFSTDGYTF.

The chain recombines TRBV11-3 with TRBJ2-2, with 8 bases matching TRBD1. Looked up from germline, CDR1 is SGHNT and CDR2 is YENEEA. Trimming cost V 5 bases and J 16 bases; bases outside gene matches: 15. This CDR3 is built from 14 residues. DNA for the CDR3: TGTGCCAGCAGCCCGAATCGACAGGGGTATACTCAGTTTTTT. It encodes CASSPNRQGYTQFF.